This TCR beta chain derives from a study of cytomegalovirus exposure and HLA in healthy donors. Study results and caveats: Researchers catalogued some 160 TCR beta chains as cytomegalovirus-associated.

The primer mix had 60 Vbeta and 13 Jbeta primers. Some clones are missing from TCRdb's copy, which holds only in-frame ones; the method was immunoSEQ multiplex PCR. The sample lists about 96,000 clones, under 85% occurring once. This clone showed up just once. Its antigen is currently unknown. CDR1 and CDR2 (germline): LGHNA, YSLEER. The CDR3 is 18 amino acids. V gave up 0 bases and J gave up 5 bases; unmatched junction bases: 8. Material: PBMCs. The origin of this receptor is a female donor in good health and CMV-seropositive. V and J are TRBV4-3 and TRBJ2-3; TRBD2 aligns across 13 bases. This CDR3 is CASSQDGTSGGALDTQYF. The CDR3 DNA reads as TGCGCCAGCAGCCAAGATGGAACTAGCGGGGGGGCCTTAGATACGCAGTATTTT.